These 27 T cell receptor beta chains were all obtained from the same sample, sequenced in a study of glioma-infiltrating T cells after dendritic cell vaccination. Assay: immunoSEQ multiplex PCR; the TCRdb copy retains only in-frame clones and omits some. The sample comprises about 92,000 clones, 85% to 90% of which are singletons, and more than 15% rests with the top ten. The sample consisted of blood, taken before dendritic cell vaccination. The receptor set was obtained from a human donor with glioblastoma.

The chain carries TRBV10-3 and TRBJ2-2; 11 bases align to TRBD2. CDR1 and CDR2 from the germline V gene are ENHRY and SYGVKD. V was pared by 7 bases and J by 6 bases, with 1 base of the junction left unmatched. The CDR3 spans 13 residues. The CDR3 region has the DNA TGTGCCATCAATAGCGGGAGGGCCGGGGAGCTGTTTTTT. The encoded protein is CAINSGRAGELFF.

The J gene is TRBJ2-7, the V gene TRBV5-6, with a possible D match to TRBD1 (5 bases). This CDR3 has 13 residues. Deletions cut 0 bases from V and 3 bases from J, with 7 bases between. CDR1 and CDR2 (germline): SGHDT, YYEEEE. The CDR3 spells CASSLGGVYEQYF. CDR3 nucleotides: TGTGCCAGCAGCTTGGGGGGCGTCTACGAGCAGTACTTC. Drawing the rest from reference TRBV5-6 and TRBJ2-7, the complete variable domain is DAGVTQSPTHLIKTRGQQVTLRCSPKSGHDTVSWYQQALGQGPQFIFQYYEEEERQRGNFPDRFSGHQFPNYSSELNVNALLLGDSALYLCASSLGGVYEQYFGPGTRLTVT.

The J gene is TRBJ1-4, the V gene TRBV5-1, with a weak D call TRBD1 (6 bases). Germline V gives CDR1 SGHRS, CDR2 YFSETQ. Trimming took 4 bases from V and 8 from J, leaving 21 bases between them. The CDR3 has 16 residues. The CDR3 is CASSLAPAGQGEKLFF. The CDR3 coding sequence is TGCGCCAGCAGCCTAGCTCCAGCGGGACAAGGCGAAAAACTGTTTTTT.

V and J are TRBV18 and TRBJ2-3; a possible D gene is TRBD2 (6 bases). This CDR3 has 17 residues. Germline V gene data show CDR1 as KGHSH and CDR2 as LQKENI. V was clipped by 1 base and J by 0 bases, with 14 bases between them. In DNA, the CDR3 is TGTGCCAGCTCACCACTTCCGGCAGGGACTAGCACAGATACGCAGTATTTT. It yields the protein CASSPLPAGTSTDTQYF.

The chain employs TRBV5-1 and TRBJ1-1, with a tentative D call TRBD1 (6 bases). The CDR3 is made up of 17 amino acids. Trimming shortened V by 4 bases and J by 0 bases, and 19 bases separated the two germline ends. Germline assignment: CDR1 SGHRS and CDR2 YFSETQ. Here the CDR3 reads CASSRRRGLSMNTEAFF. The CDR3 nucleotides are TGCGCCAGCAGCCGGCGCAGGGGCTTGTCCATGAACACTGAAGCTTTCTTT.

The rearrangement joins TRBV4-1 to TRBJ2-2, with a possible D match to TRBD2 (5 bases). CDR3 length: 14 residues. CDR1 is MGHRA, CDR2 YSYEKL, per germline. Trimming stripped 3 bases from V and 7 bases from J, with 12 bases between. This CDR3 is CASSHQEEHGELFF. DNA for the CDR3: TGCGCCAGCAGCCATCAGGAGGAGCACGGGGAGCTGTTTTTT.

The sample holds a few counts of this clone. The chain has TRBV30 and TRBJ1-1, with D unclear. V was shortened by 6 bases and J by 0 bases, with 11 bases between the two germline ends. The CDR3 is made up of 13 amino acids. The germline gives CDR1 GTSNPN, CDR2 SVGIG (reference sequence). This CDR3 reads CACLDQMNTEAFF. CDR3 in DNA: TGTGCCTGTCTAGACCAGATGAACACTGAAGCTTTCTTT. The entire variable domain, with the rest obtained from reference TRBV30 and TRBJ1-1, is as follows: SQTIHQWPATLVQPVGSPLSLECTVEGTSNPNLYWYRQAAGRGLQLLFYSVGIGQISSEVPQNLSASRPQDRQFILSSKKLLLSDSGFYLCACLDQMNTEAFFGQGTRLTVV.

The chain has TRBV6-5 and TRBJ2-5; a weak D match, TRBD2 (6 bases). Trimming took 4 bases from V and 4 from J, leaving 13 bases between them. The CDR3 covers 14 residues. Germline lookup yields CDR1 MNHEY and CDR2 SVGAGI. The CDR3 DNA follows: TGTGCCAGCAGTTCGGTGGGAGCGGGAGAGACCCAGTACTTC. Encoded protein: CASSSVGAGETQYF.

The CDR3 protein is CASSPNNRVRETQYF. CDR3 in DNA: TGTGCCAGCAGTCCCAATAACAGAGTCCGAGAGACCCAGTACTTC. J is TRBJ2-5 and V is TRBV27; D is uncertain. Germline V gene sequence: CDR1 MNHEY, CDR2 SMNVEV (reference sequence). The CDR3 is 15 amino acids. V lost 5 bases to trimming and J lost 4 bases, with 17 bases between them.

This chain joins TRBV5-8 and TRBJ1-2; the D gene is possibly TRBD1 (6 bases). Trimming removed 1 base from V and 6 bases from J, with 7 bases in between. The length of the CDR3 is 12 residues. The germline gives CDR1 SGHTS, CDR2 YDEGEE. In nucleotides, the CDR3 is TGTGCCAGCAGCTTGAACAGGGATGGCTACACCTTC. It encodes CASSLNRDGYTF.

This rearrangement joins TRBV10-2 to TRBJ1-5; D is possibly TRBD1 (5 bases). The V end was cut by 4 bases, the J end by 0 bases, with 7 bases between. CDR3 size: 14 residues. From germline, CDR1 is WSHSY and CDR2 SAAADI. The CDR3 here is CASSATDSNQPQHF. In DNA, the CDR3 is TGCGCCAGCAGTGCGACAGATAGCAATCAGCCCCAGCATTTT.

The V gene is TRBV19, the J gene TRBJ1-5; possible D gene TRBD1, 6 bases. Germline V gene data show CDR1 as LNHDA and CDR2 as SQIVND (reference sequence). This CDR3 has 16 amino acids. Trimming took 7 bases from V and 0 from J, leaving 16 bases between them. The CDR3 bases are TGTGCCAGTATTTTAGGGGACAAGGGTAGCAATCAGCCCCAGCATTTT. This sequence encodes CASILGDKGSNQPQHF. The complete variable domain, with remaining parts taken from reference TRBV19 and TRBJ1-5, reads DGGITQSPKYLFRKEGQNVTLSCEQNLNHDAMYWYRQDPGQGLRLIYYSQIVNDFQKGDIAEGYSVSREKKESFPLTVTSAQKNPTAFYLCASILGDKGSNQPQHFGDGTRLSIL.

V is TRBV19 and J is TRBJ2-7, with a tentative D call TRBD1 (6 bases). Germline CDR1 is LNHDA and CDR2 is SQIVND (reference sequence). V lost 9 bases and J lost 4, with 22 bases in between. This CDR3 region has 15 residues. In nucleotides, the CDR3 is TGTGCCAGCAGCATGGGGGCAGGTCAGGGGTACGAGCAGTACTTC. Translating gives CASSMGAGQGYEQYF.

The chain employs TRBV5-1 and TRBJ1-6; the D gene is possibly TRBD1 (5 bases). The V gene lost 0 bases and the J gene lost 9 bases, with 16 bases spanning the gap. Germline V CDR1 and CDR2: SGHRS, YFSETQ. CDR3 length equals 16 residues. CDR3 residues: CASSLAGGTWGSPLHF. CDR3 bases: TGCGCCAGCAGCTTGGCCGGGGGGACGTGGGGTTCACCCCTCCACTTT.

This rearrangement joins TRBV2 to TRBJ2-7, with a tentative D call TRBD2 (6 bases). V was cut by 4 bases and J by 3 bases, with 16 bases left in between. The germline V gene has CDR1 SNHLY and CDR2 FYNNEI. The CDR3 has 15 amino acids. The CDR3 region is CASSGRAGLNYEQYF. CDR3 nucleotides: TGTGCCAGCAGTGGACGCGCGGGATTGAACTACGAGCAGTACTTC.

V gene TRBV7-9 combines with J gene TRBJ1-2; D unresolved. Trimming removed 0 bases at V and 6 bases at J, with 11 bases between. This CDR3 has 14 amino acids. Germline V CDR1 and CDR2: SEHNR, FQNEAQ (reference sequence). The CDR3 nucleotides read TGTGCCAGCAGCTTAGCCTGGCAGCGGAATGGCTACACCTTC. It is translated as CASSLAWQRNGYTF.

The gene calls are TRBV6-5 and TRBJ2-1; D unresolved. V lost 6 bases and J 10 bases, leaving 10 bases between the germline ends. The length of the CDR3 is 11 residues. CDR1 MNHEY and CDR2 SVGAGI come from the germline V gene. The CDR3 nucleotides are TGTGCCAGCAGCCGCAGAGGAGAGCAGTTCTTC. Translating gives CASSRRGEQFF.

The chain employs TRBV5-4 and TRBJ2-4, with D perhaps matching TRBD1 (5 bases). Germline V gene data show CDR1 as SGHNT and CDR2 as YYREEE (reference sequence). There are 16 residues in the CDR3. With 3 bases removed from V and 0 bases from J, the gap between germline ends came to 13 bases. This CDR3 is CASSSLPDIAKNIQYF. CDR3 nucleotide sequence: TGTGCCAGCAGCTCCTTGCCGGACATAGCCAAAAACATTCAGTACTTC.

The genes are TRBV6-6 and TRBJ2-5; D unclear. Germline CDR1 MNHNY, CDR2 SVGAGI (reference sequence). Trimming shortened V by 6 bases and J by 2 bases, and 7 bases separated the two germline ends. This CDR3 is built from 12 residues. The CDR3 is CASRSEQETQYF. CDR3 sequence (DNA): TGTGCCAGCAGGTCAGAACAAGAGACCCAGTACTTC.

V usage is TRBV27 and J usage is TRBJ2-3; weak D call: TRBD2 (5 bases). Trimming removed 5 bases from V and 2 bases from J, with 11 bases in between. Germline assignment: CDR1 MNHEY and CDR2 SMNVEV (reference sequence). The CDR3 totals 14 residues. In DNA, the CDR3 is TGTGCCAGCAGTCCCGGGATCCACACAGATACGCAGTATTTT. Its protein product is CASSPGIHTDTQYF.

The chain couples TRBV9 to TRBJ1-1; 7 nucleotides align to TRBD1. The germline CDR1 and CDR2 sequences are SGDLS and YYNGEE. This CDR3 has 16 residues. The junction had 13 bases not matched to a gene; V was cut back by 6 bases and J by 2 bases. The CDR3 protein is CASTRAPGQKNTEAFF. In nucleotides, the CDR3 is TGTGCCAGCACGAGGGCACCGGGACAGAAAAACACTGAAGCTTTCTTT.

This chain connects TRBV2 to TRBJ2-2, with 11 nucleotides matching TRBD2. CDR3 length: 16 amino acids. CDR1 and CDR2 (germline): SNHLY, FYNNEI. Germline trimming cut 4 bases from V and 7 bases from J; bases unmatched to any gene: 8. As DNA, the CDR3 is TGTGCCAGCAGTGCTAGCGGGGGGCCCGTGGGCGGGGAGCTGTTTTTT. Translation: CASSASGGPVGGELFF.

V gene TRBV7-9 combines with J gene TRBJ2-3; 7 bases fit TRBD1. The V gene end was trimmed by 5 bases and the J gene end by 2 bases; junction bases not matched to a gene: 7. Germline loops: CDR1 SEHNR, CDR2 FQNEAQ (reference sequence). The CDR3 sequence is 15 residues long. The CDR3 DNA sequence: TGTGCCAGCAGCGATACAGGGGACCCCACAGATACGCAGTATTTT. Protein product: CASSDTGDPTDTQYF.

The chain combines TRBV6-1 with TRBJ2-5; TRBD2 matches at 10 bases. The ends lost 3 bases at V and 5 bases at J; junction bases unmatched: 6. Germline V gene data show CDR1 as MNHNS and CDR2 as SASEGT. The CDR3 spans 15 residues. CDR3 nucleotides: TGTGCCAGCAGTGACTGGCCTAGCGGGAGTGAGACCCAGTACTTC. Residues: CASSDWPSGSETQYF.

The gene calls are TRBV19 and TRBJ1-1; D possibly corresponds to TRBD1 (6 bases). V gave up 7 bases and J gave up 4 bases, with 25 bases separating them. The CDR3 is made up of 17 amino acids. The germline V gene has CDR1 LNHDA and CDR2 SQIVND (reference sequence). The CDR3 is CASIPSWSGARGTEAFF. The CDR3 nucleotides read TGTGCCAGTATCCCCTCTTGGTCAGGGGCCCGGGGCACTGAAGCTTTCTTT.

V and J are TRBV6-5 and TRBJ1-1; D possibly corresponds to TRBD1 (5 bases). The V and J ends lost 10 bases and 4 bases respectively, with 13 bases between them. Germline values: CDR1 MNHEY, CDR2 SVGAGI. CDR3 length: 12 amino acids. The CDR3 sequence: CATRGDGTEAFF. Here the CDR3 DNA reads TGTGCCACTAGGGGCGACGGCACTGAAGCTTTCTTT.

This chain uses TRBV6-5 with TRBJ2-1; D gene ambiguous. The germline CDR1 and CDR2 sequences are MNHEY and SVGAGI. The V end was cut by 0 bases, the J end by 9 bases, with 6 bases between. The CDR3 has 12 residues. In DNA, the CDR3 is TGTGCCAGCAGTTACTCGAGTCTTGAGCAGTTCTTC. Amino acids: CASSYSSLEQFF.